These 28 T cell receptor beta chains share one sample of origin, sequenced in a study of blood T cell repertoires in COVID-19. The method was immunoSEQ multiplex PCR; TCRdb's version includes in-frame clones alone and lacks a portion of them. The sample has about 87,000 clones; roughly 80% are singletons. The specimen was peripheral blood. Receptors originate from an elderly woman with active or convalescent COVID-19.

The chain links TRBV7-9 to TRBJ2-2; no clear D gene. This CDR3 has 12 residues. Germline CDR1 is SEHNR and CDR2 is FQNEAQ (reference sequence). The germline V and J ends were trimmed by 7 bases and 6 bases, with 9 bases remaining between them. The CDR3 protein is CASNDAAGELFF. The CDR3 nucleotides read TGTGCCAGCAACGACGCGGCCGGGGAGCTGTTTTTT.

J is TRBJ2-7 and V is TRBV6-4; TRBD1 matches at 9 bases. Germline trimming cut 7 bases from V and 5 bases from J; bases unmatched to any gene: 9. The germline V gene has CDR1 MRHNA and CDR2 SNTAGT. This CDR3 is 14 amino acids long. The CDR3 DNA reads as TGTGCCAGCAAACTCCCGGGACAGGGCCACGAGCAGTACTTC. Translated, it gives CASKLPGQGHEQYF.

J is TRBJ2-7 and V is TRBV9; a weak D match, TRBD1 (7 bases). CDR3 length equals 15 residues. Germline V gene lookup returns CDR1 SGDLS and CDR2 YYNGEE. V was shortened by 2 bases and J by 0 bases, with 12 bases between the two germline ends. The CDR3 nucleotides are TGTGCCAGCAGCGTCACGGGGGACAGCTCCTACGAGCAGTACTTC. It yields the protein CASSVTGDSSYEQYF.

V gene TRBV7-2 combines with J gene TRBJ2-1; a weak D match, TRBD1 (5 bases). Trimming took off 0 bases at V and 7 bases at J, with 7 bases between the two ends. The CDR3 runs to 13 residues. Per germline, CDR1 SGHTA and CDR2 FQGNSA. Here the CDR3 reads CASSLAGQNEQFF. CDR3 DNA sequence: TGTGCCAGCAGCTTAGCCGGACAAAATGAGCAGTTCTTC.

The chain uses TRBV18 and TRBJ1-2; no clear D gene. Germline CDR1 reads KGHSH; CDR2 reads LQKENI. CDR3 size: 15 residues. Trimming took 6 bases from V and 4 from J, leaving 18 bases between them. As DNA, the CDR3 is TGTGCCAGCTCCCACGCTGAGAGAGGGATCTATGGCTACACCTTC. As protein: CASSHAERGIYGYTF.

This clone was found once. The J gene is TRBJ2-3, the V gene TRBV11-1; TRBD2 matches 9 bases. Germline V CDR1 and CDR2: SGHAT, FQDESV (reference sequence). J was trimmed by 1 base and V by 1 base; bases with no gene match: 0. The CDR3 is 15 amino acids. The CDR3 protein is CASSLGGGGTDTQYF. CDR3 DNA: TGTGCCAGCAGCTTAGGCGGGGGGGGCACAGATACGCAGTATTTT.

This clone was observed a single time. This chain links TRBV7-9 with TRBJ2-5; tentative D call: TRBD1 (6 bases). Germline V gene lookup returns CDR1 SEHNR and CDR2 FQNEAQ (reference sequence). V lost 3 bases, J lost 5 bases, and 10 bases lay in between. The CDR3 length is 13 residues. Here the CDR3 DNA reads TGTGCCAGCAGCTTCACAGGGCAGGAGACCCAGTACTTC. Its translation: CASSFTGQETQYF.

The V and J genes are TRBV6-6 and TRBJ1-5; possibly TRBD1 for D (5 bases). Germline CDR1 MNHNY, CDR2 SVGAGI (reference sequence). The CDR3 contains 14 residues. V lost 2 bases and J lost 5, with 10 bases in between. The CDR3 DNA sequence: TGTGCCAGCAGTTACGGGGGGACCGATCAGCCCCAGCATTTT. Its translation: CASSYGGTDQPQHF.

This chain connects TRBV5-1 to TRBJ1-4; D unclear. This CDR3 has 17 amino acids. CDR1 SGHRS and CDR2 YFSETQ come from the germline V gene. With 0 bases removed from V and 0 bases from J, the gap between germline ends came to 12 bases. The CDR3 here is CASSLGPSQSTNEKLFF. The CDR3, as DNA: TGCGCCAGCAGCTTGGGGCCATCCCAATCAACTAATGAAAAACTGTTTTTT.

This clone appeared a single time. The chain recombines TRBV30 with TRBJ2-3, with TRBD2 identical over 8 bases. The V gene's germline CDR1 is GTSNPN and CDR2 SVGIG (reference sequence). V lost 2 bases, J lost 4 bases, and 2 bases stayed unmatched. The CDR3 sequence is 13 residues long. The CDR3 coding sequence is TGTGCCTGGAGTACTAGCGGCTCAGATACGCAGTATTTT. Encoded protein: CAWSTSGSDTQYF.

The chain is built from TRBV12-3 or TRBV12-4 and TRBJ2-1, with D hard to call. With 5 bases removed from V and 3 bases from J, the gap between germline ends came to 8 bases. The CDR3 sequence is 13 residues long. The CDR3 DNA sequence: TGTGCCAGCAGTCGAGGCCTCTACAATGAGCAGTTCTTC. Translated, it gives CASSRGLYNEQFF.

The chain joins TRBV7-9 to TRBJ1-1; D not resolved. The germline V gene encodes CDR1 SEHNR and CDR2 FQNEAQ (reference sequence). V was shortened by 0 bases and J by 4 bases, with 6 bases between the two germline ends. This CDR3 is 13 amino acids long. CDR3 in amino acids: CASSLAPSTEAFF. DNA for the CDR3: TGTGCCAGCAGCTTAGCGCCCAGCACTGAAGCTTTCTTT.

The chain is built from TRBV9 and TRBJ2-2; no firm D call. Germline values: CDR1 SGDLS, CDR2 YYNGEE. V was pared by 3 bases and J by 4 bases, with 13 bases between. The CDR3 is made up of 15 amino acids. CDR3 residues: CASSAYTSFTGELFF. In nucleotides, the CDR3 is TGTGCCAGCAGCGCCTATACGTCCTTCACCGGGGAGCTGTTTTTT.

The chain links TRBV19 to TRBJ1-5; D is perhaps TRBD1 (5 bases). Germline V gene sequence: CDR1 LNHDA, CDR2 SQIVND (reference sequence). V lost 9 bases, J lost 2 bases, and 11 bases lay in between. CDR3 length equals 13 residues. CDR3 loop: CARGRVGNQPQHF. CDR3 nucleotide sequence: TGTGCCAGGGGCAGGGTAGGCAATCAGCCCCAGCATTTT.

J is TRBJ1-2 and V is TRBV30; D gene unclear. CDR3 length: 12 residues. Trimming removed 2 bases at V and 9 bases at J, with 13 bases between. The germline CDR1 and CDR2 sequences are GTSNPN and SVGIG (reference sequence). CDR3 in DNA: TGTGCCTGGAGTCGGGAGGGATCGCGCTACACCTTC. Its protein is CAWSREGSRYTF. The complete variable domain, with remaining parts taken from reference TRBV30 and TRBJ1-2, reads SQTIHQWPATLVQPVGSPLSLECTVEGTSNPNLYWYRQAAGRGLQLLFYSVGIGQISSEVPQNLSASRPQDRQFILSSKKLLLSDSGFYLCAWSREGSRYTFGSGTRLTVV.

The genes are TRBV10-3 and TRBJ2-2; TRBD2 matches 7 bases. V trimming: 4 bases; J trimming: 5 bases; junction bases outside the gene matches: 4. CDR3 length equals 14 residues. Germline V gene lookup returns CDR1 ENHRY and CDR2 SYGVKD. The CDR3 loop is CAISASGSTGELFF. DNA of the CDR3: TGTGCCATCAGTGCTAGCGGATCGACCGGGGAGCTGTTTTTT.

The V call is TRBV5-4, the J call TRBJ2-1; perhaps TRBD2 as D (7 bases). Trimming took off 10 bases at V and 4 bases at J, with 15 bases between the two ends. Per germline, CDR1 SGHNT and CDR2 YYREEE (reference sequence). CDR3 size: 13 residues. The CDR3 sequence is CAWGGPMYNEQFF. The CDR3 nucleotides are TGTGCCTGGGGGGGGCCTATGTACAATGAGCAGTTCTTC.

V and J are TRBV2 and TRBJ1-5; D gene ambiguous. The germline V gene encodes CDR1 SNHLY and CDR2 FYNNEI. This CDR3 comprises 14 residues. Deletions cut 4 bases from V and 5 bases from J, with 12 bases between. The CDR3 nucleotides read TGTGCCAGCAGTGGTACCGGGGAGGATCAGCCCCAGCATTTT. It encodes CASSGTGEDQPQHF. The full variable domain, completed using reference TRBV2 and TRBJ1-5, is EPEVTQTPSHQVTQMGQEVILRCVPISNHLYFYWYRQILGQKVEFLVSFYNNEISEKSEIFDDQFSVERPDGSNFTLKIRSTKLEDSAMYFCASSGTGEDQPQHFGDGTRLSIL.

This clone was picked up a small number of times. The rearrangement joins TRBV15 to TRBJ2-5; TRBD2 aligns across 14 bases. Losses at the gene ends were 5 bases for V and 2 bases for J; bases not matched to a gene: 7. Germline V gene sequence: CDR1 LNHNV, CDR2 YYDKDF (reference sequence). The CDR3 covers 17 residues. The CDR3 is CATSGQTSGGEQETQYF. The DNA for the CDR3 is TGTGCCACCAGCGGCCAGACTAGCGGGGGGGAGCAAGAGACCCAGTACTTC.

This rearrangement joins TRBV3-1 (or the pseudogene TRBV3-2) to TRBJ1-2, with 7 bases identical to TRBD1. V dropped 4 bases and J dropped 8; count of bases not matched to a gene: 10. The CDR3 is 14 residues long. In germline, CDR1 is LGHDT, CDR2 YNNKEL (reference sequence). The CDR3 loop is CASSPYRDRGGYTF. DNA for the CDR3: TGTGCCAGCAGCCCCTACCGGGACAGAGGGGGCTACACCTTC.

The chain carries TRBV10-3 and TRBJ2-5, with D perhaps TRBD1 (6 bases). Trimming left V 3 bases short and J 1 base short, with 12 bases between. Germline-derived CDR1 and CDR2 are ENHRY and SYGVKD. There are 15 residues in the CDR3. As DNA, the CDR3 is TGTGCCATCAGTGACTCCGGGACATTCCAAGAGACCCAGTACTTC. Translating it yields CAISDSGTFQETQYF.

The chain is built from TRBV5-1 and TRBJ2-3; TRBD2 matches at 11 bases. CDR3 length: 14 residues. The germline CDR1 and CDR2 sequences are SGHRS and YFSETQ. After removal of 5 bases from V and 5 bases from J, the junction contained 4 bases not matched to a gene. The CDR3 region has the DNA TGCGCCAGCAGTCGGGGGACTAGCGGAGATACGCAGTATTTT. It yields the protein CASSRGTSGDTQYF.

The V gene is TRBV9, the J gene TRBJ2-6; no clear D gene. V was clipped by 0 bases and J by 0 bases, with 13 bases between them. The CDR3 is 18 residues long. Germline CDR1 and CDR2: SGDLS and YYNGEE. The CDR3 sequence: CASSVDPRLHSGANVLTF. The CDR3 DNA sequence: TGTGCCAGCAGCGTAGACCCTAGGCTGCACTCTGGGGCCAACGTCCTGACTTTC.

The V call is TRBV5-1, the J call TRBJ1-6, with TRBD1 matching 7 bases. The CDR3 has 16 residues. CDR1 is SGHRS and CDR2 is YFSETQ in the germline V gene. The V segment lost 0 bases and the J segment 7 bases; nucleotides outside the gene matches: 7. The CDR3 reads CASSLAQGQPNSPLHF. CDR3 in DNA: TGCGCCAGCAGCTTGGCACAGGGACAGCCGAATTCACCCCTCCACTTT.

The J gene is TRBJ1-3, the V gene TRBV6-2 or TRBV6-3, with D possibly TRBD1 on 6 matching bases. The germline V gene has CDR1 MNHEY and CDR2 SVGEGT. Trimming pared 2 bases from V and 4 bases from J, leaving 9 bases between. This CDR3 spans 14 amino acids. DNA of the CDR3: TGTGCCAGCAGTTACACAGGGCGAGGAAACACCATATATTTT. It translates to CASSYTGRGNTIYF.

V and J are TRBV5-5 and TRBJ2-5, with 8 bases identical to TRBD1. In germline, CDR1 is SGHKS, CDR2 YYEKEE (reference sequence). Trimming took 5 bases from V and 7 from J; bases not matched to a gene: 10. There are 14 residues in the CDR3. CDR3 residues: CASRRAGGQGTQYF. The CDR3 DNA sequence: TGTGCCAGCAGAAGGGCAGGGGGCCAGGGGACCCAGTACTTC. Complete variable domain (other parts from reference TRBV5-5 and TRBJ2-5): DAGVTQSPTHLIKTRGQQVTLRCSPISGHKSVSWYQQVLGQGPQFIFQYYEKEERGRGNFPDRFSARQFPNYSSELNVNALLLGDSALYLCASRRAGGQGTQYFGPGTRLLVL.

V gene TRBV5-1 combines with J gene TRBJ1-4; 10 nucleotides agree with TRBD1. CDR1 and CDR2 (germline): SGHRS, YFSETQ. With V trimmed by 0 bases and J by 0 bases, 5 bases remained unmatched. CDR3 length equals 18 residues. The CDR3 DNA sequence: TGCGCCAGCAGCTTGGGGCTCGGACAGGGGGCAACTAATGAAAAACTGTTTTTT. It is translated as CASSLGLGQGATNEKLFF. The whole variable domain, remainder taken from reference TRBV5-1 and TRBJ1-4, is KAGVTQTPRYLIKTRGQQVTLSCSPISGHRSVSWYQQTPGQGLQFLFEYFSETQRNKGNFPGRFSGRQFSNSRSEMNVSTLELGDSALYLCASSLGLGQGATNEKLFFGSGTQLSVL.

The chain links TRBV6-5 to TRBJ1-1; the match to TRBD1 covers 9 bases. The CDR3 totals 15 residues. Germline V gene sequence: CDR1 MNHEY, CDR2 SVGAGI. Trimming at V came to 2 bases and at J to 5 bases, leaving 6 bases not matched to a gene. The CDR3 loop reads CASSYGTGIGTEAFF. CDR3 DNA sequence: TGTGCCAGCAGTTACGGGACAGGGATTGGGACTGAAGCTTTCTTT.